The next 31 T cell receptor beta chains were all read from a single sample in a study of long-term antiretroviral therapy in people with HIV. Survey-level resolution applied to immunoSEQ assay v3.0. Sequenced by immunoSEQ multiplex PCR; TCRdb stores in-frame clones only, minus some. The repertoire has about 16,000 clones, about 86% of them found once; the top ten carry under 15%. Sequencing used unsorted PBMCs, obtained more than 2.2 years before starting antiretroviral therapy. The receptors originated from a woman aged 25-40 years with HIV.

DNA for the CDR3: TGTGCCTGGAGTGACGGGCAGAACAATCAGCCCCAGCATTTT. Translation: CAWSDGQNNQPQHF. V and J are TRBV30 and TRBJ1-5, with unresolved D. Germline V gene sequence: CDR1 GTSNPN, CDR2 SVGIG (reference sequence). V lost 1 base, J lost 3 bases, and 10 bases lay in between. CDR3 length: 14 amino acids.

The V gene is TRBV5-6, the J gene TRBJ1-5; unclear D gene. The ends were cut back, 0 bases at V and 2 bases at J, with 12 bases in the middle. This CDR3 has 16 residues. CDR1 SGHDT and CDR2 YYEEEE come from the germline V gene. CDR3 coding DNA: TGTGCCAGCAGCTTGGGGTGGTGGGGAGGCAATCAGCCCCAGCATTTT. Translated: CASSLGWWGGNQPQHF.

This clone occurred once. The chain is built from TRBV4-3 and TRBJ1-1, with D uncertain. The V end was cut by 2 bases, the J end by 5 bases, with 9 bases between. There are 13 residues in the CDR3. Germline loops: CDR1 LGHNA, CDR2 YSLEER. In DNA form, the CDR3 reads TGCGCCAGCAGCCAACAGGAGGGAACTGAAGCTTTCTTT. Its protein is CASSQQEGTEAFF.

This sequence joins TRBV30 and TRBJ1-6, with D unclear. Germline V gene sequence: CDR1 GTSNPN, CDR2 SVGIG (reference sequence). V dropped 1 base and J dropped 11 bases, with 9 bases sitting between them. The CDR3 has 12 residues. The CDR3 DNA is TGTGCCTGGAGTGCTGGGGAGCCACCCCTCCACTTT. Translated: CAWSAGEPPLHF.

The J gene is TRBJ2-2, the V gene TRBV30; D possibly uses TRBD1 or TRBD2 (5 bases each). Germline CDR1 reads GTSNPN; CDR2 reads SVGIG (reference sequence). Trimming removed 1 base at V and 3 bases at J, with 9 bases between. There are 14 residues in the CDR3. DNA for the CDR3: TGTGCCTGGAGTGGGGGGTCCGACACCGGGGAGCTGTTTTTT. Its translation: CAWSGGSDTGELFF.

The chain combines TRBV7-2 with TRBJ1-1; 7 positions agree with TRBD1. The trim removed 5 bases at V and 1 base at J, leaving 10 bases unmatched. Germline CDR1 reads SGHTA; CDR2 reads FQGNSA. This CDR3 comprises 16 residues. CDR3 amino acids: CASSRRQGAANTEAFF. The CDR3 region has the DNA TGTGCCAGCAGCCGCCGACAGGGCGCGGCGAACACTGAAGCTTTCTTT.

V and J are TRBV5-1 and TRBJ2-3; 8 bases match TRBD2. This CDR3 has 16 residues. Losses at the gene ends were 4 bases for V and 2 bases for J; bases not matched to a gene: 9. The germline V gene has CDR1 SGHRS and CDR2 YFSETQ. CDR3 region: CASSPITGGATDTQYF. In DNA, the CDR3 is TGCGCCAGCAGCCCTATCACGGGGGGGGCCACAGATACGCAGTATTTT.

The chain carries TRBV7-8 and TRBJ2-6; D call uncertain. The CDR3 spans 20 residues. The V end lost 7 bases, the J end lost 1 base, and 26 bases lay between the germline ends. CDR1 SGHVS and CDR2 FQNEAQ come from the germline V gene. The CDR3 DNA sequence: TGTGCCAGCACCCGTAGGCCCCGGGCATTAGTCGTATCTGGGGCCAACGTCCTGACTTTC. Translating gives CASTRRPRALVVSGANVLTF.

This sequence joins TRBV5-1 and TRBJ1-2; TRBD1 agrees at 11 bases. Germline V gene sequence: CDR1 SGHRS, CDR2 YFSETQ. This CDR3 has 17 amino acids. The J segment lost 4 bases and the V segment lost 4 bases, leaving 12 bases of the junction unmatched. The CDR3 region is CASSPGQGEPAFYGYTF. CDR3 sequence (DNA): TGCGCCAGCAGCCCGGGACAGGGGGAACCTGCCTTCTATGGCTACACCTTC. Complete variable domain (other parts from reference TRBV5-1 and TRBJ1-2): KAGVTQTPRYLIKTRGQQVTLSCSPISGHRSVSWYQQTPGQGLQFLFEYFSETQRNKGNFPGRFSGRQFSNSRSEMNVSTLELGDSALYLCASSPGQGEPAFYGYTFGSGTRLTVV.

In its sample, this clone was seen a few times. The chain recombines TRBV27 with TRBJ2-7; 7 nucleotides align to TRBD1. The CDR3 is made up of 15 amino acids. After removal of 5 bases from V and 4 bases from J, the junction contained 11 bases not matched to a gene. The V gene's germline CDR1 is MNHEY and CDR2 SMNVEV (reference sequence). The CDR3 nucleotides are TGTGCCAGCAGTCCAAGCCCGGACAGGTATTACGAGCAGTACTTC. Translation: CASSPSPDRYYEQYF.

The chain recombines TRBV5-4 with TRBJ1-2, with TRBD1 identical over 7 bases. The CDR3 runs to 15 residues. Trimming took 0 bases from V and 0 from J; bases not matched to a gene: 2. Germline CDR1 reads SGHNT; CDR2 reads YYREEE (reference sequence). CDR3 residues: CASSLAGTANYGYTF. The DNA for the CDR3 is TGTGCCAGCAGCTTGGCCGGGACAGCTAACTATGGCTACACCTTC.

Regarding this clone: The junction and the germline gene differ at one end; a read error may be behind it. The chain uses TRBV6-5 and TRBJ2-7, with TRBD1 as a possible D gene (6 bases). Germline CDR1 is MNHEY and CDR2 is SVGAGI. This CDR3 comprises 11 residues. The CDR3: CASSYGTFTDF. The CDR3 DNA sequence: TGTGCCAGCAGTTACGGGACATTCACGGACTTC.

V is TRBV19 and J is TRBJ2-2; 9 nucleotides agree with TRBD1. Germline CDR1 reads LNHDA; CDR2 reads SQIVND (reference sequence). With 5 bases clipped from V and 5 bases from J, the junction kept 9 bases outside the gene matches. This CDR3 is built from 16 residues. The CDR3, as DNA: TGTGCCAGTAGTGTCCGGGGACAGGGAGGAACCGGGGAGCTGTTTTTT. Translation gives CASSVRGQGGTGELFF.

This rearrangement joins TRBV6-5 to TRBJ1-4; weak D call: TRBD1 (6 bases). V was shortened by 7 bases and J by 0 bases, with 12 bases between the two germline ends. CDR1 and CDR2 from the germline V gene are MNHEY and SVGAGI. The CDR3 runs 15 residues. CDR3 sequence (DNA): TGTGCCAGCAAGAACAGGGCTGCAACTAATGAAAAACTGTTTTTT. Protein: CASKNRAATNEKLFF.

The rearrangement links TRBV7-6 to TRBJ1-3; possible D gene TRBD1, 6 bases. V lost 2 bases to trimming and J lost 4 bases, with 12 bases between them. Per germline, CDR1 SGHVS and CDR2 FNYEAQ. This CDR3 is built from 15 residues. CDR3 sequence: CASSLNQGHGNTIYF. The CDR3 DNA sequence: TGTGCCAGCAGCTTAAACCAGGGGCACGGAAACACCATATATTTT.

This clone was recorded once. CDR3 nucleotides: TGTGCCAGCAGTGAAAGTCTTCCCGGAAGTTCACCCCTCCACTTT. It encodes CASSESLPGSSPLHF. V gene TRBV2 combines with J gene TRBJ1-6; unclear D gene. The CDR3 sequence is 15 residues long. V lost 2 bases and J 9 bases, leaving 14 bases between the germline ends. CDR1 and CDR2 from the germline V gene are SNHLY and FYNNEI.

The chain is built from TRBV18 and TRBJ2-5, with D perhaps TRBD2 (6 bases). Germline CDR1 reads KGHSH; CDR2 reads LQKENI. The CDR3 is made up of 17 amino acids. Between the trimmed V and J ends, which lost 3 bases and 5 bases, there was a span of 22 bases. The CDR3 sequence is CASSPRRRTSPGETQYF. CDR3 DNA sequence: TGTGCCAGCTCACCCAGACGAAGAACTAGCCCCGGCGAGACCCAGTACTTC.

The chain recombines TRBV7-2 with TRBJ1-6; D possibly corresponds to TRBD1 (6 bases). CDR3 length equals 16 residues. Germline V gene data show CDR1 as SGHTA and CDR2 as FQGNSA. Trimming stripped 5 bases from V and 5 bases from J, with 16 bases between. The CDR3 bases are TGTGCCAGCAGCCTACAGGGAGCTCTGAATAATTCACCCCTCCACTTT. Its protein product is CASSLQGALNNSPLHF.

This chain uses TRBV11-2 with TRBJ2-1, with D tentatively TRBD1 (6 bases). Trimming shortened V by 5 bases and J by 6 bases, and 14 bases separated the two germline ends. Germline values: CDR1 SGHAT, CDR2 FQNNGV. This CDR3 comprises 14 residues. DNA of the CDR3: TGTGCCAGCAGCCTATACACAGGGCTCAATGAGCAGTTCTTC. Translation: CASSLYTGLNEQFF.

The genes are TRBV10-3 and TRBJ1-3; no clear D gene. V lost 3 bases to trimming and J lost 0 bases, with 6 bases between them. CDR3 size: 14 residues. Per the germline V gene, CDR1 is ENHRY and CDR2 is SYGVKD. CDR3 bases: TGTGCCATCAGTGACGGGTCCTCTGGAAACACCATATATTTT. Its protein is CAISDGSSGNTIYF.

This rearrangement joins TRBV15 to TRBJ1-1; no firm D call. Germline V gene lookup returns CDR1 LNHNV and CDR2 YYDKDF (reference sequence). The CDR3 sequence is 12 residues long. V lost 0 bases and J 12 bases, leaving 11 bases between the germline ends. In nucleotides, the CDR3 is TGTGCCACCAGCAGAGATGGAACGAAAACTTTCTTT. Translating gives CATSRDGTKTFF. Full variable domain (missing parts from reference TRBV15 and TRBJ1-1): DAMVIQNPRYQVTQFGKPVTLSCSQTLNHNVMYWYQQKSSQAPKLLFHYYDKDFNNEADTPDNFQSRRPNTSFCFLDIRSPGLGDTAMYLCATSRDGTKTFFGQGTRLTVV.

The chain joins TRBV18 to TRBJ1-5; no reliable D call. Germline V CDR1 and CDR2: KGHSH, LQKENI. V was pared by 6 bases and J by 7 bases, with 13 bases between. The CDR3 spans 13 residues. CDR3 region: CASSYNQRQPQHF. The CDR3, as DNA: TGTGCCAGCTCGTACAACCAAAGGCAGCCCCAGCATTTT. Drawing the rest from reference TRBV18 and TRBJ1-5, the complete variable domain is NAGVMQNPRHLVRRRGQEARLRCSPMKGHSHVYWYRQLPEEGLKFMVYLQKENIIDESGMPKERFSAEFPKEGPSILRIQQVVRGDSAAYFCASSYNQRQPQHFGDGTRLSIL.

There are a few counts of this clone. V and J are TRBV10-2 and TRBJ1-2; 7 bases are shared with TRBD1. This CDR3 has 15 amino acids. Germline values: CDR1 WSHSY, CDR2 SAAADI. With 2 bases clipped from V and 4 bases from J, the junction kept 7 bases outside the gene matches. The CDR3 DNA sequence: TGCGCCAGCAGTGAGCCCGCGGGACAGCTCTATGGCTACACCTTC. Amino acid sequence: CASSEPAGQLYGYTF.

This chain uses TRBV19 with TRBJ1-1, with TRBD1 matching over 8 bases. The V gene's germline CDR1 is LNHDA and CDR2 SQIVND (reference sequence). The CDR3 sequence is 16 residues long. The V gene end was trimmed by 6 bases and the J gene end by 5 bases; junction bases not matched to a gene: 14. The CDR3 DNA reads as TGTGCCAGTAGACCCTCACCGACAGGGGTGAGGACTGAAGCTTTCTTT. Amino acids: CASRPSPTGVRTEAFF.

Remarks on this clone: The sample contains more than one DNA sequence encoding this CDR3. The gene calls are TRBV5-5 and TRBJ1-3; D is uncertain. The germline V gene has CDR1 SGHKS and CDR2 YYEKEE (reference sequence). The CDR3 contains 12 residues. Trimming shortened V by 0 bases and J by 4 bases, and 2 bases separated the two germline ends. CDR3 bases: TGTGCCAGCAGCTTGGAGGGAAACACCATATATTTT. It codes for CASSLEGNTIYF.

The chain links TRBV10-3 to TRBJ1-5; possible D gene TRBD1, 6 bases. CDR1 and CDR2 (germline): ENHRY, SYGVKD. This CDR3 region has 15 residues. The V and J ends lost 6 bases and 7 bases respectively, with 19 bases between them. The CDR3 DNA reads TGTGCCATCAGCCAAGGGGGGGGGCTGTGGCAGCCCCAGCATTTT. It specifies CAISQGGGLWQPQHF.

The V and J genes are TRBV7-2 and TRBJ1-5; D possibly corresponds to TRBD1 (5 bases). This CDR3 comprises 15 residues. Germline V gene lookup returns CDR1 SGHTA and CDR2 FQGNSA. V was cut by 1 base and J by 0 bases, with 7 bases left in between. This CDR3 reads CASSLGTNSNQPQHF. Here the CDR3 DNA reads TGTGCCAGCAGCTTAGGGACAAATAGCAATCAGCCCCAGCATTTT.

The chain is built from TRBV27 and TRBJ1-2; 8 bases are a match to TRBD1. V shed 5 bases and J 8 bases; nucleotides not matched to a gene: 4. The CDR3 has 12 residues. Germline V gives CDR1 MNHEY, CDR2 SMNVEV (reference sequence). CDR3 coding DNA: TGTGCCAGCAGTGACCAGGGGGCAGGCTACACCTTC. Protein product: CASSDQGAGYTF.

The chain joins TRBV18 to TRBJ2-7; possible D gene TRBD1, 5 bases. V was cut by 4 bases and J by 3 bases, with 7 bases left in between. CDR1 and CDR2 from the germline V gene are KGHSH and LQKENI. This CDR3 is built from 12 residues. The CDR3 coding sequence is TGTGCCAGCTCACTCACAGGCTACGAGCAGTACTTC. It yields the protein CASSLTGYEQYF.

This clone appeared once. The chain is built from TRBV5-5 and TRBJ2-2; the D is unclear. This CDR3 has 12 amino acids. The germline V and J ends were trimmed by 0 bases and 7 bases, with 4 bases remaining between them. CDR1 and CDR2 (germline): SGHKS, YYEKEE (reference sequence). CDR3 DNA: TGTGCCAGCAGCTTGGACGTCGGGGAGCTGTTTTTT. Translating gives CASSLDVGELFF.

This clone showed up just once. The rearrangement uses TRBV18 and TRBJ1-6; D uncertain. Germline V gene lookup returns CDR1 KGHSH and CDR2 LQKENI. The CDR3 runs to 18 residues. V shed 2 bases and J shed 2 bases, with 16 bases lying between them. The CDR3 protein is CASSPVGGRTTYNSPLHF. CDR3 nucleotides: TGTGCCAGCTCACCAGTTGGAGGCAGAACTACCTATAATTCACCCCTCCACTTT.